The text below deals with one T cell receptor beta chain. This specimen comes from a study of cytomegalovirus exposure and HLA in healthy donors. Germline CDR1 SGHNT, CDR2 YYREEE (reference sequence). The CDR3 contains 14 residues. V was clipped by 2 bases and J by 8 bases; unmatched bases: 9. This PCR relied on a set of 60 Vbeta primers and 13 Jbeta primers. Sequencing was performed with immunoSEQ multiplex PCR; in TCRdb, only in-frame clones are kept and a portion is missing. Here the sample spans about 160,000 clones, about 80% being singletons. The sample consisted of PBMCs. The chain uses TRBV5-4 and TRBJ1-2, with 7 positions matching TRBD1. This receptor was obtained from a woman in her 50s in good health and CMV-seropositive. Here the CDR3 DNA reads TGTGCCAGCAGCTTCAAATCCAGGGGGTCGGGCTACACCTTC. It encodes CASSFKSRGSGYTF.